The 25 T cell receptor beta chains in this list originate from one sample, sequenced in a study of T cells in Graves' hyperthyroidism and ophthalmopathy. Researchers took RNA transcripts and amplified the TCR beta CDR3 regions from them. A first-round RT-PCR of the TCR CDR3 used the HTBI primer set. MiXCR was run by TCRdb on the multiplex PCR reads, yielding one entry per CDR3 protein. The data show around 420,000 distinct CDR3 sequences, less than 20% seen once. The sequenced material came from blood. The receptors here all came from a woman aged 18-29 years with Graves' hyperthyroidism.

Many counts were recorded for this clonotype. The V call is TRBV27, the J call TRBJ2-7, with 7 bases identical to TRBD1. The V segment lost 5 bases and the J segment 7 bases; nucleotides outside the gene matches: 14. The CDR3 contains 15 residues. The germline CDR1 and CDR2 sequences are MNHEY and SMNVEV (reference sequence). CDR3 nucleotide sequence: TGTGCCAGCAGTAAATCGAGACAGGGTAATGGGGAGCAGTACTTC. Translating gives CASSKSRQGNGEQYF.

The genes are TRBV7-2 and TRBJ1-3; 7 bases line up with TRBD1. This CDR3 has 15 residues. J gave up 4 bases and V 3 bases, and 6 bases lay outside the gene matches. Germline CDR1 reads SGHTA; CDR2 reads FQGNSA. CDR3 nucleotide sequence: TGTGCCAGCAGCTTCCAACAGGGGAAGGGAAACACCATATATTTT. Protein product: CASSFQQGKGNTIYF.

This clonotype showed up just a few times. A read error may be the cause here, since a much bigger clone is one base away. J is TRBJ2-5 and V is TRBV7-8; 9 bases map to TRBD2. This CDR3 comprises 17 residues. Unmatched junction bases numbered 11, after V lost 4 bases and J lost 2 bases. The germline V gene has CDR1 SGHVS and CDR2 FQNEAQ. The CDR3 region has the DNA TGTGCCAGCAGCTCAAGGCTTAGCGGGAGAACACAAGAGACCCAGTACTTC. It translates to CASSSRLSGRTQETQYF. The full variable domain, with the rest looked up from reference TRBV7-8 and TRBJ2-5, is GAGVSQSPRYKVAKRGQDVALRCDPISGHVSLFWYQQALGQGPEFLTYFQNEAQLDKSGLPSDRFFAERPEGSVSTLKIQRTQQEDSAVYLCASSSRLSGRTQETQYFGPGTRLLVL.

This clonotype occurred many times. The V and J genes are TRBV28 and TRBJ2-2, with D hard to call. CDR3 length: 12 amino acids. Per germline, CDR1 MDHEN and CDR2 SYDVKM. V dropped 8 bases and J dropped 4 bases, with 8 bases sitting between them. Here the CDR3 reads CASYESTGELFF. Here the CDR3 DNA reads TGTGCCAGCTACGAATCCACCGGGGAGCTGTTTTTT.

This clonotype came up many times. This CDR3 reads CASSRRAFF. The DNA for the CDR3 is TGTGCCAGCAGCCGTAGAGCTTTCTTT. The rearrangement uses TRBV3-1 and TRBJ1-1; D uncertain. CDR3 length equals 9 residues. The ends were cut back, 4 bases at V and 10 bases at J, with 4 bases in the middle. The germline CDR1 and CDR2 sequences are LGHDT and YNNKEL (reference sequence).

This rearrangement joins TRBV11-3 to TRBJ2-7; D remains unclear. V was clipped by 2 bases and J by 4 bases, with 15 bases between them. Looked up from germline, CDR1 is SGHNT and CDR2 is YENEEA. CDR3 length: 15 amino acids. The CDR3 region is CASSLNSGPGYEQYF. CDR3 in DNA: TGTGCCAGCAGCTTAAATTCCGGACCCGGGTACGAGCAGTACTTC.

This clonotype was recorded at least ten times. This chain uses TRBV19 with TRBJ1-5; D is unclear. The CDR3 spans 15 residues. Germline V CDR1 and CDR2: LNHDA, SQIVND (reference sequence). Trimming cost V 5 bases and J 0 bases, with 11 bases left between them. The CDR3 DNA is TGTGCCAGTAGTCCCAGACGGAATAGCAATCAGCCCCAGCATTTT. Translating gives CASSPRRNSNQPQHF. Supplemented by reference TRBV19 and TRBJ1-5, the full variable domain reads DGGITQSPKYLFRKEGQNVTLSCEQNLNHDAMYWYRQDPGQGLRLIYYSQIVNDFQKGDIAEGYSVSREKKESFPLTVTSAQKNPTAFYLCASSPRRNSNQPQHFGDGTRLSIL.

This clonotype was seen ten or more times. The rearrangement uses TRBV12-3 or TRBV12-4 and TRBJ2-3; D remains unclear. Trimming took 7 bases from V and 0 from J, leaving 17 bases between them. This CDR3 is 16 amino acids long. The CDR3 protein is CASTNPLGLSTDTQYF. In DNA form, the CDR3 reads TGTGCCAGCACCAATCCGCTGGGGTTAAGCACAGATACGCAGTATTTT.

The CDR3 DNA reads TGTGCCATCAGTGCCAGGGAAGGCTACACCTTC. Its protein product is CAISAREGYTF. The V and J genes are TRBV10-3 and TRBJ1-2; perhaps TRBD1 as D (5 bases). Germline CDR1 reads ENHRY; CDR2 reads SYGVKD. The V end lost 4 bases, the J end lost 8 bases, and 8 bases lay between the germline ends. This CDR3 contains 11 residues.

This clonotype was seen many times. CDR3: CASRNSGGAGEQFF. In nucleotides, the CDR3 is TGTGCCAGCAGAAATAGCGGGGGGGCGGGTGAGCAGTTCTTC. The chain couples TRBV12-3 or TRBV12-4 to TRBJ2-1; 11 bases are a match to TRBD2. The junction had 7 bases not matched to a gene; V was cut back by 6 bases and J by 9 bases. The CDR3 runs to 14 residues.

The sample holds a few counts of this clonotype. The chain joins TRBV12-3 or TRBV12-4 to TRBJ2-7; D is unclear. The CDR3 has 14 amino acids. V lost 3 bases, J lost 2 bases, and 11 bases lay in between. The CDR3 sequence is CASSFGRLTYEQYF. In nucleotides, the CDR3 is TGTGCCAGCAGTTTCGGACGGCTAACCTACGAGCAGTACTTC.

This clonotype was picked up many times. The chain is built from TRBV6-1 and TRBJ2-3, with TRBD2 matching 11 bases. The CDR3 is made up of 18 amino acids. Germline values: CDR1 MNHNS, CDR2 SASEGT. Trimming cost V 8 bases and J 4 bases; bases outside gene matches: 17. Here the CDR3 DNA reads TGTGCCAGCGGAGACCCCAAACTAGCGGGAGTTAGCTCAGATACGCAGTATTTT. This codes for CASGDPKLAGVSSDTQYF.

The rearrangement joins TRBV7-2 to TRBJ2-1; TRBD1 agrees at 7 bases. The junction had 6 bases not matched to a gene; V was cut back by 4 bases and J by 3 bases. The germline gives CDR1 SGHTA, CDR2 FQGNSA. The CDR3 loop spans 15 amino acids. CDR3 amino acids: CASSSRDRRYNEQFF. CDR3 coding DNA: TGTGCCAGCAGCTCCCGGGACAGACGCTACAATGAGCAGTTCTTC.

This clonotype was observed a handful of times. The chain uses TRBV10-3 and TRBJ1-2, with 9 nucleotides matching TRBD1. The germline gives CDR1 ENHRY, CDR2 SYGVKD. This CDR3 contains 15 residues. V lost 11 bases to trimming and J lost 4 bases; unmatched junction nucleotides: 14. The CDR3 is CASDSGTGLFYGYTF. The CDR3 DNA reads TGTGCCTCGGACTCCGGGACAGGGTTATTCTATGGCTACACCTTC.

Points on this clonotype: Sequence at one end of the junction differs from germline and may be a read error. V gene TRBV29-1 combines with J gene TRBJ2-3, with 11 bases identical to TRBD2. Germline CDR1 SQVTM, CDR2 ANQGSEA. CDR3 length: 16 residues. The CDR3 DNA is TGCGGCGTTGGCAATGGGCTAGCGGGAGGAGCAGATACGCAGTATTTT. It encodes CGVGNGLAGGADTQYF.

This chain connects TRBV2 to TRBJ1-6; D remains unclear. Germline values: CDR1 SNHLY, CDR2 FYNNEI. V shed 4 bases and J shed 7 bases, with 14 bases lying between them. The CDR3 has 15 amino acids. CDR3 in amino acids: CASSGLGILNSPLHF. The CDR3 bases are TGTGCCAGCAGTGGATTGGGCATTTTAAATTCACCCCTCCACTTT.

This clonotype came up once. The chain combines TRBV28 with TRBJ1-3; D unresolved. Germline values: CDR1 MDHEN, CDR2 SYDVKM. This CDR3 is built from 15 residues. V was clipped by 3 bases and J by 0 bases, with 9 bases between them. The CDR3 protein is CASSFTSFSGNTIYF. CDR3 DNA sequence: TGTGCCAGCAGTTTTACAAGTTTCTCTGGAAACACCATATATTTT.

This clonotype was seen a few times. The gene calls are TRBV4-1 and TRBJ1-2; TRBD1 matches 8 bases. Germline V gene data show CDR1 as MGHRA and CDR2 as YSYEKL. This CDR3 spans 14 amino acids. Germline trimming cut 3 bases from V and 7 bases from J; bases unmatched to any gene: 7. The CDR3 sequence: CASSQGRGRGGYTF. CDR3 bases: TGCGCCAGCAGCCAGGGCAGGGGGCGTGGTGGCTACACCTTC.

This clonotype was counted only a few times. The chain links TRBV27 to TRBJ2-7; weak D call: TRBD1 (5 bases). V dropped 6 bases and J dropped 0 bases, with 6 bases sitting between them. The CDR3 sequence is 12 residues long. Germline loops: CDR1 MNHEY, CDR2 SMNVEV (reference sequence). CDR3 bases: TGTGCCAGCAGGGACATCTCCTACGAGCAGTACTTC. It codes for CASRDISYEQYF.

This clonotype has only a few counts. The chain recombines TRBV2 with TRBJ1-3; D remains unclear. In germline, CDR1 is SNHLY, CDR2 FYNNEI. V lost 7 bases, J lost 3 bases, and 10 bases lay in between. The CDR3 runs 13 residues. CDR3 sequence: CASTRSRGNTIYF. CDR3 sequence (DNA): TGTGCCAGCACTAGGAGTCGTGGAAACACCATATATTTT.

A few counts support this clonotype. The chain recombines TRBV7-9 with TRBJ1-1; perhaps TRBD1 as D (6 bases). The CDR3 spans 14 residues. V lost 5 bases, J lost 8 bases, and 18 bases lay in between. CDR1 and CDR2 from the germline V gene are SEHNR and FQNEAQ (reference sequence). CDR3 coding DNA: TGTGCCAGCAGCCGAGACTGGACAGCACCCGAAGCTTTCTTT. Its protein product is CASSRDWTAPEAFF. Full variable domain (rest looked up from reference TRBV7-9 and TRBJ1-1): DTGVSQNPRHKITKRGQNVTFRCDPISEHNRLYWYRQTLGQGPEFLTYFQNEAQLEKSRLLSDRFSAERPKGSFSTLEIQRTEQGDSAMYLCASSRDWTAPEAFFGQGTRLTVV.

The V gene is TRBV2, the J gene TRBJ2-6, with D possibly matching TRBD1 (8 bases). The CDR3 is 17 amino acids. V lost 4 bases and J lost 1, with 14 bases in between. The germline CDR1 and CDR2 sequences are SNHLY and FYNNEI. The CDR3 here is CASSGYRGGSGANVLTF. Written as DNA, the CDR3 is TGTGCCAGCAGTGGTTACAGGGGGGGATCTGGGGCCAACGTCCTGACTTTC. Together with reference TRBV2 and TRBJ2-6, the CDR3 gives the full variable domain: EPEVTQTPSHQVTQMGQEVILRCVPISNHLYFYWYRQILGQKVEFLVSFYNNEISEKSEIFDDQFSVERPDGSNFTLKIRSTKLEDSAMYFCASSGYRGGSGANVLTFGAGSRLTVL.

As concerns this clonotype: Sequence at one end of the junction differs from germline and may be a read error. This chain links TRBV11-3 with TRBJ2-1; unclear D gene. Germline CDR1 is SGHNT and CDR2 is YENEEA. This CDR3 is built from 17 residues. The CDR3 nucleotides read TGTGCCGGCAGCTTAGATTATCACGGAGAGATTGGAGATGAGCAGTTCTTC. Its translation: CAGSLDYHGEIGDEQFF.

This clonotype was detected only a few times. The chain links TRBV28 to TRBJ2-7; D gene unclear. Germline CDR1 and CDR2: MDHEN and SYDVKM. The CDR3 length is 14 residues. V was trimmed by 3 bases and J by 7 bases, leaving 16 bases between them. The CDR3 DNA reads as TGTGCCAGCAGTTTCCCGACACATCTGAGGGAGCAGTACTTC. Its translation is CASSFPTHLREQYF. The full variable domain, rest sourced from reference TRBV28 and TRBJ2-7, is DVKVTQSSRYLVKRTGEKVFLECVQDMDHENMFWYRQDPGLGLRLIYFSYDVKMKEKGDIPEGYSVSREKKERFSLILESASTNQTSMYLCASSFPTHLREQYFGPGTRLTVT.

The table lists this clonotype with a few counts. This rearrangement joins TRBV20-1 to TRBJ2-7; 7 bases agree with TRBD2. The CDR3 sequence is 14 residues long. The ends lost 3 bases at V and 2 bases at J; junction bases unmatched: 7. The germline V gene encodes CDR1 DFQATT and CDR2 SNEGSKA (reference sequence). The CDR3 loop is CSASILAGPYEQYF. DNA of the CDR3: TGCAGTGCTAGTATCTTAGCGGGCCCCTACGAGCAGTACTTC.